This T cell receptor (beta chain) was captured by sequencing in a study of spatial heterogeneity in lung cancer. This clonotype turned up a few times. TCRdb re-called the 5' RACE reads with MiXCR, one entry per CDR3 protein. The table lists 60,000 to 80,000 distinct CDR3 sequences, about an eighth of them singletons. Noted time point: sample taken at primary tumor resection. Extraction of whole RNA from tumor, nontumor lung or frozen PBMC preceded unsorted sequencing. The approximately 79 donors had untreated early-stage non-small cell lung cancer. Trimming stripped 8 bases from V and 7 bases from J, with 17 bases between. The CDR3 consists of 14 residues.

This chain links TRBV12-3 or TRBV12-4 with TRBJ2-2; D is unclear. This specimen was PBMCs, taken at surgery. The receptor was derived from a male donor with early-stage non-small cell lung cancer. The CDR3 loop is CASGTGLVGGELFF. The CDR3 DNA sequence: TGTGCCAGCGGAACTGGTCTCGTTGGCGGGGAGCTGTTTTTT.